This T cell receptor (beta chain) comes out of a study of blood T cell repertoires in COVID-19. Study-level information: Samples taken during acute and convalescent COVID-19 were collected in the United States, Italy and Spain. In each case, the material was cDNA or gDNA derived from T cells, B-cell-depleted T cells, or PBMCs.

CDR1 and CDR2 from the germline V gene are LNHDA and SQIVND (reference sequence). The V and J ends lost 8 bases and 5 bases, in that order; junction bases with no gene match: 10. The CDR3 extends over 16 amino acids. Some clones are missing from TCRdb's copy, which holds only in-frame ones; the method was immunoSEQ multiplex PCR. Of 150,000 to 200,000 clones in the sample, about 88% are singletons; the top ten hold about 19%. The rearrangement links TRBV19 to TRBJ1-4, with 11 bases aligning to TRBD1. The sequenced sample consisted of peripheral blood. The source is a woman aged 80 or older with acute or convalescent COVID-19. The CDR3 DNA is TGTGCCAGTTGCCGGGACAGGGGGATCTCCAATGAAAAACTGTTTTTT. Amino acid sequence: CASCRDRGISNEKLFF.